These 5 T cell receptor beta chains share one sample of origin, sequenced in a study of blood T cell repertoires in COVID-19. Data came from immunoSEQ multiplex PCR; TCRdb stores just in-frame clones and leaves some out. The repertoire has around 33,000 clones, around 91% of them found once; the top ten carry roughly 19%. Sequencing input: peripheral blood. All receptors derive from a man of 80 years or more with acute or convalescent COVID-19.

The genes are TRBV25-1 and TRBJ1-4; 8 bases map to TRBD1. The CDR3 is made up of 15 amino acids. After removal of 0 bases from V and 7 bases from J, the junction contained 4 bases not matched to a gene. Germline assignment: CDR1 MGHDK and CDR2 SYGVNS. The chain's CDR3 is CASSEYRGHGEKLFF. DNA for the CDR3: TGTGCCAGCAGTGAATACAGGGGGCATGGTGAAAAACTGTTTTTT.

This sequence joins TRBV14 and TRBJ1-1, with D unclear. The V end was cut by 4 bases, the J end by 0 bases, with 12 bases between. Germline V CDR1 and CDR2: SGHDN, FVKESK. CDR3 size: 15 residues. The CDR3 sequence is CASSPRQYLNTEAFF. The CDR3 DNA reads TGTGCCAGCAGCCCCCGTCAGTATCTGAACACTGAAGCTTTCTTT.

The chain recombines TRBV27 with TRBJ2-1, with D maybe TRBD2 (6 bases). CDR3 size: 17 residues. V lost 4 bases and J 0 bases, leaving 16 bases between the germline ends. Per germline, CDR1 MNHEY and CDR2 SMNVEV (reference sequence). The CDR3 loop is CASSSASGGVSYNEQFF. CDR3 coding DNA: TGTGCCAGCAGTTCTGCCTCAGGCGGGGTCTCCTACAATGAGCAGTTCTTC.

V and J are TRBV7-9 and TRBJ2-3; 9 nucleotides agree with TRBD2. The CDR3 consists of 14 residues. The V and J ends lost 7 bases and 0 bases, in that order; junction bases with no gene match: 2. Germline CDR1 reads SEHNR; CDR2 reads FQNEAQ (reference sequence). The CDR3 DNA reads TGTGCCAGCAACGGACTAGCGAGCACAGATACGCAGTATTTT. This translates into CASNGLASTDTQYF.

The CDR3 region has the DNA TGTGCCAGCAGCCAGGGCCGGGGCACTGAAGCTTTCTTT. It yields the protein CASSQGRGTEAFF. The chain joins TRBV3-1 (or the pseudogene TRBV3-2) to TRBJ1-1, with no clear D. V shed 3 bases and J shed 4 bases, with 9 bases lying between them. The CDR3 is 13 amino acids. The germline V gene has CDR1 LGHDT and CDR2 YNNKEL (reference sequence).